Following are 30 T cell receptor beta chains from one sample sequenced in a study of PD-L1 blockade in urothelial cancer. Generated by immunoSEQ multiplex PCR, the TCRdb table keeps only in-frame clones and is missing some. The sample holds some 20,000 clones, around 88% seen once. The specimen was PBMCs, collected around atezolizumab (anti-PD-L1) treatment. These receptors were collected from a man aged 50-60 years with urothelial cancer.

V gene TRBV5-4 combines with J gene TRBJ2-1, with 12 bases matching TRBD2. The V gene end was trimmed by 3 bases and the J gene end by 9 bases; junction bases not matched to a gene: 10. Germline V lookup: CDR1 SGHNT, CDR2 YYREEE (reference sequence). The CDR3 consists of 16 residues. CDR3 loop: CASSWGGLAGGGEQFF. CDR3 nucleotides: TGTGCCAGCAGCTGGGGGGGCCTAGCGGGAGGGGGTGAGCAGTTCTTC.

This chain joins TRBV15 and TRBJ1-1; D is undetermined. Germline-derived CDR1 and CDR2 are LNHNV and YYDKDF (reference sequence). There are 17 residues in the CDR3. V shed 5 bases and J shed 0 bases, with 19 bases lying between them. CDR3 protein: CATSVTRRPLMNTEAFF. DNA of the CDR3: TGTGCCACCAGCGTTACCAGGCGACCGCTCATGAACACTGAAGCTTTCTTT.

V and J are TRBV5-1 and TRBJ2-7; possible D gene TRBD2, 5 bases. Trimming took off 0 bases at V and 7 bases at J, with 14 bases between the two ends. CDR1 is SGHRS and CDR2 is YFSETQ in the germline V gene. CDR3 length: 14 residues. CDR3 residues: CASSLETVRGEQYF. For the CDR3, the DNA is TGCGCCAGCAGCTTGGAAACAGTTCGAGGGGAGCAGTACTTC.

The chain carries TRBV25-1 and TRBJ2-1, with 8 bases fitting TRBD1. J was trimmed by 10 bases and V by 4 bases; bases with no gene match: 9. Germline CDR1 is MGHDK and CDR2 is SYGVNS. The CDR3 totals 14 residues. CDR3 amino acids: CASSGSPWTGEQFF. The CDR3 nucleotides read TGTGCCAGCAGTGGGTCCCCGTGGACAGGGGAGCAGTTCTTC. The complete variable domain, with remaining parts taken from reference TRBV25-1 and TRBJ2-1, reads EADIYQTPRYLVIGTGKKITLECSQTMGHDKMYWYQQDPGMELHLIHYSYGVNSTEKGDLSSESTVSRIRTEHFPLTLESARPSHTSQYLCASSGSPWTGEQFFGPGTRLTVL.

This sequence joins TRBV5-1 and TRBJ1-2; possibly TRBD1 for D (5 bases). Germline V lookup: CDR1 SGHRS, CDR2 YFSETQ. The CDR3 contains 13 residues. The ends were cut back, 0 bases at V and 4 bases at J, with 7 bases in the middle. The CDR3 sequence: CASSLATAYGYTF. CDR3 bases: TGCGCCAGCAGCTTGGCGACAGCCTATGGCTACACCTTC.

The count of this clone is one. J is TRBJ1-5 and V is TRBV19; TRBD1 might be the D (6 bases). The CDR3 sequence is 14 residues long. The V and J ends lost 6 bases and 0 bases respectively, with 9 bases between them. Germline CDR1 is LNHDA and CDR2 is SQIVND (reference sequence). The CDR3, as DNA: TGTGCCAGTAGACACAGGGATAGCAATCAGCCCCAGCATTTT. Translation: CASRHRDSNQPQHF.

The rearrangement uses TRBV19 and TRBJ1-3; D is possibly TRBD1 (6 bases). The CDR3 is made up of 16 amino acids. CDR1 is LNHDA and CDR2 is SQIVND in the germline V gene (reference sequence). V shed 4 bases and J shed 0 bases, with 13 bases lying between them. CDR3 DNA sequence: TGTGCCAGTAGTACCCCGCGCAGGGGCTCTGGAAACACCATATATTTT. It translates to CASSTPRRGSGNTIYF.

The genes are TRBV29-1 and TRBJ2-1; TRBD2 might be the D (6 bases). The CDR3 sequence is 12 residues long. V lost 2 bases and J lost 6, with 8 bases in between. In germline, CDR1 is SQVTM, CDR2 ANQGSEA. CDR3 nucleotides: TGCAGCGTTGAATTCGGGGGCAATGAGCAGTTCTTC. It encodes CSVEFGGNEQFF.

For this clone: The sample holds other DNA sequences that translate to the same CDR3. This chain links TRBV27 with TRBJ1-2; D is unresolved. V lost 1 base to trimming and J lost 0 bases, with 3 bases between them. CDR1 and CDR2 from the germline V gene are MNHEY and SMNVEV (reference sequence). The CDR3 totals 13 residues. CDR3: CASSLYTNYGYTF. CDR3 DNA: TGTGCCAGCAGTTTATATACTAACTATGGCTACACCTTC.

The chain has TRBV7-9 and TRBJ2-1, with TRBD2 identical over 12 bases. Germline CDR1 is SEHNR and CDR2 is FQNEAQ (reference sequence). CDR3 length equals 16 residues. V was pared by 4 bases and J by 4 bases, with 5 bases of the junction left unmatched. The CDR3 DNA sequence: TGTGCCAGCAGCTCCCTGACTAGCGGGAGATACAATGAGCAGTTCTTC. It codes for CASSSLTSGRYNEQFF.

V and J are TRBV7-6 and TRBJ1-5; 7 bases are shared with TRBD1. There are 15 residues in the CDR3. With V trimmed by 0 bases and J by 5 bases, 4 bases remained unmatched. The germline V gene has CDR1 SGHVS and CDR2 FNYEAQ. The CDR3 here is CASSLAGDSYQPQHF. CDR3 in DNA: TGTGCCAGCAGCTTAGCGGGGGACAGCTATCAGCCCCAGCATTTT.

V gene TRBV27 combines with J gene TRBJ1-2; 11 bases are shared with TRBD1. The germline V gene has CDR1 MNHEY and CDR2 SMNVEV (reference sequence). The CDR3 has 13 residues. With V trimmed by 9 bases and J by 6 bases, 6 bases remained unmatched. CDR3 in amino acids: CASLGQGVDGYTF. DNA for the CDR3: TGTGCCAGTCTGGGACAGGGGGTTGATGGCTACACCTTC.

The chain employs TRBV5-4 and TRBJ2-1, with TRBD2 matching 10 bases. CDR3 length equals 16 residues. The germline V gene has CDR1 SGHNT and CDR2 YYREEE (reference sequence). Trimming cost V 4 bases and J 3 bases; bases outside gene matches: 7. Here the CDR3 DNA reads TGTGCCAGCAGCACCAACCTAGCGGGAGTCTACAATGAGCAGTTCTTC. Its protein product is CASSTNLAGVYNEQFF.

The chain combines TRBV5-1 with TRBJ2-1; D may be TRBD2 (6 bases). Germline lookup yields CDR1 SGHRS and CDR2 YFSETQ. V was trimmed by 5 bases and J by 4 bases, leaving 16 bases between them. The CDR3 is made up of 15 amino acids. DNA for the CDR3: TGCGCCAGCAGTCCTACGGGAGCAGTATACAATGAGCAGTTCTTC. It translates to CASSPTGAVYNEQFF.

The chain uses TRBV28 and TRBJ1-2, with D perhaps matching TRBD1 (6 bases). The CDR3 has 14 residues. The V end was cut by 7 bases, the J end by 4 bases, with 16 bases between. The germline V gene encodes CDR1 MDHEN and CDR2 SYDVKM. Written as DNA, the CDR3 is TGTGCCAGCAAGGTGCCAGGGGTTCCCTATGGCTACACCTTC. The encoded protein is CASKVPGVPYGYTF.

J is TRBJ1-4 and V is TRBV27; no definite D call. Germline CDR1 reads MNHEY; CDR2 reads SMNVEV (reference sequence). This CDR3 has 16 residues. Trimming cost V 1 base and J 0 bases, with 9 bases left between them. The DNA for the CDR3 is TGTGCCAGCAGTTTATTCAGGCCAACAACTAATGAAAAACTGTTTTTT. Amino acids: CASSLFRPTTNEKLFF. Using reference TRBV27 and TRBJ1-4 for the parts outside the CDR3, the full variable domain is EAQVTQNPRYLITVTGKKLTVTCSQNMNHEYMSWYRQDPGLGLRQIYYSMNVEVTDKGDVPEGYKVSRKEKRNFPLILESPSPNQTSLYFCASSLFRPTTNEKLFFGSGTQLSVL.

The chain couples TRBV29-1 to TRBJ2-2, with 8 positions matching TRBD2. The CDR3 consists of 16 residues. CDR1 is SQVTM and CDR2 is ANQGSEA in the germline V gene. V lost 2 bases, J lost 2 bases, and 7 bases stayed unmatched. CDR3 residues: CSVESELAANTGELFF. The CDR3 nucleotides are TGCAGCGTTGAATCGGAACTAGCGGCTAACACCGGGGAGCTGTTTTTT.

This chain links TRBV18 with TRBJ2-1; 7 bases match TRBD1. With V trimmed by 2 bases and J by 0 bases, 4 bases remained unmatched. CDR1 is KGHSH and CDR2 is LQKENI in the germline V gene. This CDR3 is built from 16 residues. The CDR3 protein is CASSPTQGVSYNEQFF. The CDR3 DNA reads TGTGCCAGCTCACCAACCCAGGGGGTCTCCTACAATGAGCAGTTCTTC.

This chain uses TRBV19 with TRBJ1-2; D is unresolved. In germline, CDR1 is LNHDA, CDR2 SQIVND (reference sequence). The CDR3 runs 14 residues. Trimming pared 2 bases from V and 4 bases from J, leaving 11 bases between. CDR3 sequence (DNA): TGTGCCAGTAGTATACAGTTCCCGCTCTATGGCTACACCTTC. Translated, it gives CASSIQFPLYGYTF. Combining the CDR3 with reference TRBV19 and TRBJ1-2 gives the whole variable domain DGGITQSPKYLFRKEGQNVTLSCEQNLNHDAMYWYRQDPGQGLRLIYYSQIVNDFQKGDIAEGYSVSREKKESFPLTVTSAQKNPTAFYLCASSIQFPLYGYTFGSGTRLTVV.

In DNA form, the CDR3 reads TGTGCCAGCAGCTCCAGGGATAGCAATCAGCCCCAGCATTTT. It codes for CASSSRDSNQPQHF. This chain joins TRBV5-5 and TRBJ1-5, with D perhaps TRBD1 (5 bases). Germline CDR1 SGHKS, CDR2 YYEKEE (reference sequence). There are 14 residues in the CDR3. The V and J ends lost 3 bases and 0 bases respectively, with 7 bases between them.

The chain is built from TRBV10-3 and TRBJ2-5; possibly TRBD2 for D (6 bases). The V gene lost 3 bases and the J gene lost 0 bases, with 11 bases spanning the gap. CDR1 is ENHRY, CDR2 SYGVKD, per germline. The CDR3 has 15 residues. The CDR3 DNA reads TGTGCCATCAGTGACCTCCGGGACTACCAAGAGACCCAGTACTTC. The encoded protein is CAISDLRDYQETQYF.

The V call is TRBV25-1, the J call TRBJ1-1; perhaps TRBD1 as D (5 bases). Germline-derived CDR1 and CDR2 are MGHDK and SYGVNS. The CDR3 totals 16 residues. V was pared by 8 bases and J by 5 bases, with 24 bases between. The CDR3: CASRKAQKGRGTEAFF. In DNA form, the CDR3 reads TGTGCCAGCCGAAAAGCCCAAAAGGGGAGGGGTACTGAAGCTTTCTTT.

CDR3 loop: CASSPGTGRVTGELFF. CDR3 sequence (DNA): TGTGCCAGCAGCCCGGGGACAGGGCGCGTCACCGGGGAGCTGTTTTTT. The rearrangement joins TRBV7-2 to TRBJ2-2, with 9 bases aligning to TRBD1. This CDR3 spans 16 amino acids. Trimming at V came to 5 bases and at J to 4 bases, leaving 8 bases not matched to a gene. Germline values: CDR1 SGHTA, CDR2 FQGNSA.

The chain joins TRBV7-9 to TRBJ2-1, with D possibly matching TRBD2 (6 bases). This CDR3 region has 13 residues. Germline V gives CDR1 SEHNR, CDR2 FQNEAQ (reference sequence). The V end was cut by 8 bases, the J end by 3 bases, with 11 bases between. The CDR3 sequence: CASLGGFYNEQFF. CDR3 DNA: TGTGCCAGCCTCGGGGGTTTCTACAATGAGCAGTTCTTC. The full variable domain, rest sourced from reference TRBV7-9 and TRBJ2-1, is DTGVSQNPRHKITKRGQNVTFRCDPISEHNRLYWYRQTLGQGPEFLTYFQNEAQLEKSRLLSDRFSAERPKGSFSTLEIQRTEQGDSAMYLCASLGGFYNEQFFGPGTRLTVL.

The chain links TRBV6-4 to TRBJ2-3; TRBD2 matches 10 bases. After removal of 5 bases from V and 1 base from J, the junction contained 3 bases not matched to a gene. The CDR3 runs 15 residues. Per the germline V gene, CDR1 is MRHNA and CDR2 is SNTAGT. Written as DNA, the CDR3 is TGTGCCAGCAGTCAAACTAGCGGGGGCACAGATACGCAGTATTTT. This translates into CASSQTSGGTDTQYF.

This chain connects TRBV5-6 to TRBJ2-1; 10 bases agree with TRBD2. CDR3 length equals 14 residues. Germline V gene lookup returns CDR1 SGHDT and CDR2 YYEEEE. J was trimmed by 4 bases and V by 6 bases; bases with no gene match: 4. The CDR3 DNA follows: TGTGCCAGCAAAGCGGGGGGGCTATACAATGAGCAGTTCTTC. Translation: CASKAGGLYNEQFF.

The chain carries TRBV5-6 and TRBJ1-2, with TRBD1 matching 7 bases. V dropped 0 bases and J dropped 6; count of bases not matched to a gene: 5. Germline V lookup: CDR1 SGHDT, CDR2 YYEEEE. The CDR3 loop spans 14 amino acids. CDR3 DNA sequence: TGTGCCAGCAGCTTGGACGGAGGGGGCCATGGCTACACCTTC. It yields the protein CASSLDGGGHGYTF.

This chain links TRBV5-5 with TRBJ1-2; D possibly corresponds to TRBD1 (5 bases). This CDR3 has 15 amino acids. Germline V gene data show CDR1 as SGHKS and CDR2 as YYEKEE (reference sequence). V lost 0 bases and J 6 bases, leaving 15 bases between the germline ends. The CDR3 loop is CASSLAVAPRDGYTF. CDR3 DNA sequence: TGTGCCAGCAGCTTGGCGGTCGCGCCCAGGGATGGCTACACCTTC.

The V call is TRBV11-2, the J call TRBJ2-5; the D gene is possibly TRBD2 (6 bases). The V end lost 1 base, the J end lost 0 bases, and 18 bases lay between the germline ends. The length of the CDR3 is 18 residues. Germline loops: CDR1 SGHAT, CDR2 FQNNGV. The chain's CDR3 is CASSLVLGGSGYQETQYF. The CDR3 DNA reads TGTGCCAGCAGCTTAGTACTGGGAGGTAGCGGTTACCAAGAGACCCAGTACTTC. Full variable domain (rest looked up from reference TRBV11-2 and TRBJ2-5): EAGVAQSPRYKIIEKRQSVAFWCNPISGHATLYWYQQILGQGPKLLIQFQNNGVVDDSQLPKDRFSAERLKGVDSTLKIQPAKLEDSAVYLCASSLVLGGSGYQETQYFGPGTRLLVL.

The chain employs TRBV30 and TRBJ2-5, with D tentatively TRBD2 (5 bases). Trimming cost V 4 bases and J 3 bases, with 9 bases left between them. Germline V gives CDR1 GTSNPN, CDR2 SVGIG (reference sequence). The CDR3 runs 12 residues. The chain's CDR3 is CAWKGREETQYF. As DNA, the CDR3 is TGTGCCTGGAAAGGGCGGGAAGAGACCCAGTACTTC.